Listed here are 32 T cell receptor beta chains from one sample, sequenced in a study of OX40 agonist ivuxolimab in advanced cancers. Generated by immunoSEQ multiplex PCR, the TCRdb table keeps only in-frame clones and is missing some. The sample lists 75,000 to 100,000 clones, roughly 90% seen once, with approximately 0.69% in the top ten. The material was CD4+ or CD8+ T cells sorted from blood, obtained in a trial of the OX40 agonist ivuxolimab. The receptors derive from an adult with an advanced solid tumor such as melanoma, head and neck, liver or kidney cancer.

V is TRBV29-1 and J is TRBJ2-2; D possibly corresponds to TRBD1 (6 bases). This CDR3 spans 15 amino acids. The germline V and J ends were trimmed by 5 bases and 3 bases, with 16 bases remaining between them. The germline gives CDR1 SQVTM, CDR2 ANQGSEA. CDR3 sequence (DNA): TGCAGCGTTTACCCCCGGGACACCTACACCGGGGAGCTGTTTTTT. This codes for CSVYPRDTYTGELFF.

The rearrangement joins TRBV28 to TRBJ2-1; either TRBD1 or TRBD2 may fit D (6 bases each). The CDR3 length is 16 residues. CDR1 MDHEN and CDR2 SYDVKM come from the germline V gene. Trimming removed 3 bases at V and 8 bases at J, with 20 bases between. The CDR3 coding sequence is TGTGCCAGCAGTTTTTTTACGGTAGGGGGGCAGGATGAGCAGTTCTTC. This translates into CASSFFTVGGQDEQFF.

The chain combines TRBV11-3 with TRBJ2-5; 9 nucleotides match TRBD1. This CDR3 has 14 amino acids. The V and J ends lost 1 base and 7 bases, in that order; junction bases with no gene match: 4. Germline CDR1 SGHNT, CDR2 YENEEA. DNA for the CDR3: TGTGCCAGCAGCTTAGTAGGGACAGGGTTGACCCAGTACTTC. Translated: CASSLVGTGLTQYF.

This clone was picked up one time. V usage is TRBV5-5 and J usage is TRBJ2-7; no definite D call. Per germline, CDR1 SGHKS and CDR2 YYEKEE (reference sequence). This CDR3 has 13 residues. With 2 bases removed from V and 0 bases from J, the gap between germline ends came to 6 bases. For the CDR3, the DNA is TGTGCCAGCAGCTTAGTCCCCTCCTACGAGCAGTACTTC. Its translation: CASSLVPSYEQYF.

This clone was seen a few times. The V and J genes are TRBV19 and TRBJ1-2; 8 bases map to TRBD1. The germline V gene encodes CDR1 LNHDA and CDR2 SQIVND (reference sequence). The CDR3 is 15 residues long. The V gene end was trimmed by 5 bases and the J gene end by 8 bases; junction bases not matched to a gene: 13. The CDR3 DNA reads TGTGCCAGTAGTGCCGCATCTCAGGGGGCGTGGGGCTACACCTTC. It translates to CASSAASQGAWGYTF.

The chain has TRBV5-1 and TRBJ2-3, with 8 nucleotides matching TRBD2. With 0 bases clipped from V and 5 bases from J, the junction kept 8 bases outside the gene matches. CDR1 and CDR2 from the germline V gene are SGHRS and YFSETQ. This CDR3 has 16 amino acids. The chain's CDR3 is CASSLASGRKGDTQYF. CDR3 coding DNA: TGCGCCAGCAGCTTGGCGAGCGGGAGAAAGGGAGATACGCAGTATTTT.

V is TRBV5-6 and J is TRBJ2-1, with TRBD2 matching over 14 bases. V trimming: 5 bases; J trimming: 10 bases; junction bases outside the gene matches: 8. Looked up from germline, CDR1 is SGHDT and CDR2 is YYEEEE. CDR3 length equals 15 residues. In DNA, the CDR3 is TGTGCCAGCAGTCTGACTAGCGGGAGGGCCGGGGAGCAGTTCTTC. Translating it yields CASSLTSGRAGEQFF.

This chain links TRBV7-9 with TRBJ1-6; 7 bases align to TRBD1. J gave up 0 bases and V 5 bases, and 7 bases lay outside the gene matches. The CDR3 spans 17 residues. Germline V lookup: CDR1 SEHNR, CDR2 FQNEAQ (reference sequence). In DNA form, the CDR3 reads TGTGCCAGCAGCCGGGGACAGTCGAGCTCCTATAATTCACCCCTCCACTTT. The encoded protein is CASSRGQSSSYNSPLHF.

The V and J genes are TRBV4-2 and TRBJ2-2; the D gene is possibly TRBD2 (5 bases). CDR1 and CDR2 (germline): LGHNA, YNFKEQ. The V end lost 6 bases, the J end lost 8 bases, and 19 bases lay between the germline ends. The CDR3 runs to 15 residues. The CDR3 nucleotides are TGTGCCAGCAGGCTAGGCCCAGCCGGGAAGGGGGAGCTGTTTTTT. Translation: CASRLGPAGKGELFF.

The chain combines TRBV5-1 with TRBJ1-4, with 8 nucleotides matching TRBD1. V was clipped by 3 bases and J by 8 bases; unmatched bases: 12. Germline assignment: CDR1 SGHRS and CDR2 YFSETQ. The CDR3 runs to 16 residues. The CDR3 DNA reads TGCGCCAGCAGCTCCGGGACAGGCGATCGGGGGGAAAAACTGTTTTTT. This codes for CASSSGTGDRGEKLFF.

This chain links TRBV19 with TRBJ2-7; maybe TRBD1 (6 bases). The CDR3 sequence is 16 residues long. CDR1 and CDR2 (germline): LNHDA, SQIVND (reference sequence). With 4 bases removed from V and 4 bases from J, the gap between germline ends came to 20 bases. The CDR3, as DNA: TGTGCCAGTAGTAATACGGGACAACCACCGGGTTACGAGCAGTACTTC. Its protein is CASSNTGQPPGYEQYF. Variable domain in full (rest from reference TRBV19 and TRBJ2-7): DGGITQSPKYLFRKEGQNVTLSCEQNLNHDAMYWYRQDPGQGLRLIYYSQIVNDFQKGDIAEGYSVSREKKESFPLTVTSAQKNPTAFYLCASSNTGQPPGYEQYFGPGTRLTVT.

DNA of the CDR3: TGTGCCATAAGCCCGGGACAGGGATACGAGCAGTACTTC. Protein product: CAISPGQGYEQYF. This chain links TRBV10-3 with TRBJ2-7; 9 bases fit TRBD1. The germline CDR1 and CDR2 sequences are ENHRY and SYGVKD. The trim removed 9 bases at V and 4 bases at J, leaving 7 bases unmatched. The CDR3 covers 13 residues.

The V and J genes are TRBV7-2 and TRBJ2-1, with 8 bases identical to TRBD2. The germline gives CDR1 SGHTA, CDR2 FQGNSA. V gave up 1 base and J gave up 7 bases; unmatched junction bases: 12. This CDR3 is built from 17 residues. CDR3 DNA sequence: TGTGCCAGCAGCTTAGTTGGTGTCGGGAGGGCGAAGAATGAGCAGTTCTTC. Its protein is CASSLVGVGRAKNEQFF.

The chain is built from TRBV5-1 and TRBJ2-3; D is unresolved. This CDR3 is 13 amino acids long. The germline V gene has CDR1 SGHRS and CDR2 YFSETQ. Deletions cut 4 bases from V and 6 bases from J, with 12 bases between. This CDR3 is CASSVFLGDTQYF. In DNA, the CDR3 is TGCGCCAGCAGCGTTTTTCTGGGGGATACGCAGTATTTT.

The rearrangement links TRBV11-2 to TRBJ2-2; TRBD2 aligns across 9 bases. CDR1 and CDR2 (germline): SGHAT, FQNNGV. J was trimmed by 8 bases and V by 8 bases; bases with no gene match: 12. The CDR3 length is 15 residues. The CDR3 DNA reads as TGTGCCAGCCGCGGGGGGGGACTAGCAGGTGGGGAGCTGTTTTTT. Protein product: CASRGGGLAGGELFF. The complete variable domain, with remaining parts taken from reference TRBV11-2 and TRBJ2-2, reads EAGVAQSPRYKIIEKRQSVAFWCNPISGHATLYWYQQILGQGPKLLIQFQNNGVVDDSQLPKDRFSAERLKGVDSTLKIQPAKLEDSAVYLCASRGGGLAGGELFFGEGSRLTVL.

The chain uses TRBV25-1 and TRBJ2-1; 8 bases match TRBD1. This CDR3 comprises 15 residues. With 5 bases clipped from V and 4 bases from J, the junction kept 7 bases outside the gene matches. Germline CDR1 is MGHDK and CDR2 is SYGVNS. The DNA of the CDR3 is TGTGCCAGCAGTTCGACGACAGGGGCTTACAATGAGCAGTTCTTC. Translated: CASSSTTGAYNEQFF. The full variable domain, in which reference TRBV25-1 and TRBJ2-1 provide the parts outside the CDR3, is EADIYQTPRYLVIGTGKKITLECSQTMGHDKMYWYQQDPGMELHLIHYSYGVNSTEKGDLSSESTVSRIRTEHFPLTLESARPSHTSQYLCASSSTTGAYNEQFFGPGTRLTVL.

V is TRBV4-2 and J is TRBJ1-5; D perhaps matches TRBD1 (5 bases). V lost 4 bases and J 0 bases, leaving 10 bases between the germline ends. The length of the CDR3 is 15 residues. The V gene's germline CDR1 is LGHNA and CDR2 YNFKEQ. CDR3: CASSRRTSSNQPQHF. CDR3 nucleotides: TGTGCCAGCAGCCGAAGGACATCTAGCAATCAGCCCCAGCATTTT.

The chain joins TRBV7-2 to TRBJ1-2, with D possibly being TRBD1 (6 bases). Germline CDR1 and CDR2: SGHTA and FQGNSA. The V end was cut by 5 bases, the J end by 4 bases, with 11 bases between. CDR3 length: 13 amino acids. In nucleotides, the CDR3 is TGTGCCAGCAGCCCCGGGACAAGCTATGGCTACACCTTC. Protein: CASSPGTSYGYTF.

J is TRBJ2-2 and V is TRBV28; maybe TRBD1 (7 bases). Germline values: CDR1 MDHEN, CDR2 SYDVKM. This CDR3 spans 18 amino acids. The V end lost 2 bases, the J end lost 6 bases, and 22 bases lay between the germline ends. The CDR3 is CASSLHRIGGGAAGELFF. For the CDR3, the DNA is TGTGCCAGCAGTTTACATCGTATAGGGGGCGGGGCGGCCGGGGAGCTGTTTTTT. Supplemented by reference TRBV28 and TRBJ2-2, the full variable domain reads DVKVTQSSRYLVKRTGEKVFLECVQDMDHENMFWYRQDPGLGLRLIYFSYDVKMKEKGDIPEGYSVSREKKERFSLILESASTNQTSMYLCASSLHRIGGGAAGELFFGEGSRLTVL.

The DNA of the CDR3 is TGCGCCAGCAGCTGGTCAAATAAAGAGACCCAGTACTTC. Protein: CASSWSNKETQYF. This chain connects TRBV5-1 to TRBJ2-5, with D unresolved. The CDR3 extends over 13 amino acids. The germline V gene encodes CDR1 SGHRS and CDR2 YFSETQ. Trimming pared 3 bases from V and 3 bases from J, leaving 9 bases between.

CDR3 in amino acids: CASSSPLEGYEQYF. DNA for the CDR3: TGTGCCAGCAGCTCGCCCTTGGAGGGTTACGAGCAGTACTTC. The V call is TRBV5-5, the J call TRBJ2-7; possibly TRBD2 for D (6 bases). The CDR3 runs 14 residues. V was pared by 3 bases and J by 4 bases, with 14 bases between. Germline V gene data show CDR1 as SGHKS and CDR2 as YYEKEE (reference sequence).

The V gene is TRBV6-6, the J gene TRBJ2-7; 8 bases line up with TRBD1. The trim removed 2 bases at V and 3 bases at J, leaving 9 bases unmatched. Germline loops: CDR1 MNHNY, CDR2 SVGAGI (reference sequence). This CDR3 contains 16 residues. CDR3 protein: CASSYNTQGASYEQYF. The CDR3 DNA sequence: TGTGCCAGCAGTTACAATACCCAGGGGGCGAGCTACGAGCAGTACTTC.

The CDR3: CASSSGDVAEQYF. The CDR3 DNA reads TGCGCCAGCTCTAGCGGAGATGTGGCCGAGCAGTACTTC. The chain combines TRBV5-1 with TRBJ2-7; 7 nucleotides agree with TRBD2. V dropped 7 bases and J dropped 6; count of bases not matched to a gene: 10. This CDR3 is 13 amino acids long. Per the germline V gene, CDR1 is SGHRS and CDR2 is YFSETQ.

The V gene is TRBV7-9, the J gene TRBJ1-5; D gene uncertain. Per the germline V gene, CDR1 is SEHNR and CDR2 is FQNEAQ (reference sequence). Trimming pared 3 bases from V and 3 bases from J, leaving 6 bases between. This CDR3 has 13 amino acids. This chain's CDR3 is CASSFGPNQPQHF. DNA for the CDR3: TGTGCCAGCAGCTTCGGACCCAATCAGCCCCAGCATTTT.

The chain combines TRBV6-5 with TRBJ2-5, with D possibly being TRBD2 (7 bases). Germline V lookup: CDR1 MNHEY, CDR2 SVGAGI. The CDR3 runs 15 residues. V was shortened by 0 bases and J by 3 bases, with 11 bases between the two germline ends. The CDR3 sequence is CASSYSGAGEETQYF. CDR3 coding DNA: TGTGCCAGCAGTTACTCGGGGGCGGGAGAAGAGACCCAGTACTTC.

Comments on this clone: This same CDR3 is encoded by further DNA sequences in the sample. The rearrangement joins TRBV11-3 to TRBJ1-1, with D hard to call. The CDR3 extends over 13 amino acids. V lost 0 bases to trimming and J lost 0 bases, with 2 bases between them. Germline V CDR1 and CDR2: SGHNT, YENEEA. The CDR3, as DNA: TGTGCCAGCAGCTTAGAAATGAACACTGAAGCTTTCTTT. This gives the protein CASSLEMNTEAFF. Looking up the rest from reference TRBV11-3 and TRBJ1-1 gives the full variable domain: EAGVVQSPRYKIIEKKQPVAFWCNPISGHNTLYWYLQNLGQGPELLIRYENEEAVDDSQLPKDRFSAERLKGVDSTLKIQPAELGDSAVYLCASSLEMNTEAFFGQGTRLTVV.

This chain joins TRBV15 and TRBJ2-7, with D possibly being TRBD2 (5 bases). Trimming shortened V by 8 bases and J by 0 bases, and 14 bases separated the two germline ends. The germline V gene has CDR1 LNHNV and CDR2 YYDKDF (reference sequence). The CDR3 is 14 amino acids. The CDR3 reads CATPWGESSYEQYF. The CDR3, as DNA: TGTGCCACCCCCTGGGGAGAGAGCTCCTACGAGCAGTACTTC. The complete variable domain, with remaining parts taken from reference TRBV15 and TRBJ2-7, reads DAMVIQNPRYQVTQFGKPVTLSCSQTLNHNVMYWYQQKSSQAPKLLFHYYDKDFNNEADTPDNFQSRRPNTSFCFLDIRSPGLGDTAMYLCATPWGESSYEQYFGPGTRLTVT.

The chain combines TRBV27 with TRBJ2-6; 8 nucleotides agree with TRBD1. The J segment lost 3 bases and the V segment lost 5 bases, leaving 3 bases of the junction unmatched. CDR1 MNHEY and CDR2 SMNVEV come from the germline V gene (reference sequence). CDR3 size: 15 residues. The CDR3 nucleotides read TGTGCCAGCAGTAACGACAGGGGTGGGGCCAACGTCCTGACTTTC. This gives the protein CASSNDRGGANVLTF.

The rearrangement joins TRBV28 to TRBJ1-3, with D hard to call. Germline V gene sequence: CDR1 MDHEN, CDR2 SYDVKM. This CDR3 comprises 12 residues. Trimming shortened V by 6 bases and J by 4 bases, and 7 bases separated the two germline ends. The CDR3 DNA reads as TGTGCCAGCAGCTTTCAGGGAAACACCATATATTTT. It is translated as CASSFQGNTIYF. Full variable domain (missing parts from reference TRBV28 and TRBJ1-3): DVKVTQSSRYLVKRTGEKVFLECVQDMDHENMFWYRQDPGLGLRLIYFSYDVKMKEKGDIPEGYSVSREKKERFSLILESASTNQTSMYLCASSFQGNTIYFGEGSWLTVV.

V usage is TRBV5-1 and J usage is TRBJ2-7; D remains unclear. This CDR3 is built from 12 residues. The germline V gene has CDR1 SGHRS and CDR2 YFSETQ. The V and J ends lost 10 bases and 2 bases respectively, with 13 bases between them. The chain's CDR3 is CACKSGTYEQYF. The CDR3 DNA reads TGCGCCTGCAAATCCGGTACCTACGAGCAGTACTTC.

The CDR3 DNA sequence: TGTGCCAGCAGCTTCGGGGGTGAGCAGTTCTTC. Translating gives CASSFGGEQFF. The chain joins TRBV7-3 to TRBJ2-1; a possible D gene is TRBD2 (6 bases). The CDR3 runs 11 residues. Germline V gene lookup returns CDR1 SGHTA and CDR2 FQGTGA. Trimming left V 3 bases short and J 9 bases short, with 6 bases between.

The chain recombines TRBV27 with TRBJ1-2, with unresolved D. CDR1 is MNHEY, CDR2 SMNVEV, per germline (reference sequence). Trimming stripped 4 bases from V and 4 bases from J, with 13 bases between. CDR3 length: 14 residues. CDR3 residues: CASSSFRQTYGYTF. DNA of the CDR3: TGTGCCAGCAGTTCCTTTAGACAAACCTATGGCTACACCTTC.